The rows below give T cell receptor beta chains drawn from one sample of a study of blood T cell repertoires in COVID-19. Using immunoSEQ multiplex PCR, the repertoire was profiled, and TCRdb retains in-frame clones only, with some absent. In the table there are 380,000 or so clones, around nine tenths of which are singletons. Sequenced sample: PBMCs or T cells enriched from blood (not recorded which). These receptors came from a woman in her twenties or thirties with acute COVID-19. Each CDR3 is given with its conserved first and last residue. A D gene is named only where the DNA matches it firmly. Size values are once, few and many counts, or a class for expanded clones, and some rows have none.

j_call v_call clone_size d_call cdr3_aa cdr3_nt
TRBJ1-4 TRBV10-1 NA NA CASNLSTNEKLFF TGCGCCAGTAACTTGTCAACTAATGAAAAACTGTTTTTT
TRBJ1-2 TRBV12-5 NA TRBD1 CASGSGGARGYTF TGTGCTAGTGGCTCAGGGGGCGCGAGGGGCTACACCTTC
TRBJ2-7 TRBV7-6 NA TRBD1 CASSLLGAPSGTDKYEQYF TGTGCCAGCAGCTTATTGGGGGCACCCTCCGGGACAGATAAATACGAGCAGTACTTC
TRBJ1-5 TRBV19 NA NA CASSISHNQPQHF TGTGCCAGTAGTATTTCCCATAATCAGCCCCAGCATTTT
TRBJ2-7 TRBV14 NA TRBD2 CASSHWTSAYEQYF TGTGCCAGCAGCCATTGGACTAGTGCCTACGAGCAGTACTTC
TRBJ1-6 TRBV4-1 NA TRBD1 CASRKGAQSSYNSPLHF TGCGCCAGCAGGAAGGGGGCCCAAAGCTCCTATAATTCACCCCTCCACTTT
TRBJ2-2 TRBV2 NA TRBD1 CASSADRGRELFF TGTGCCAGCAGCGCCGACAGGGGAAGGGAGCTGTTTTTT
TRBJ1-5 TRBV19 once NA CASSIRRGQGTYDQPQHF TGTGCCAGTAGTATTAGGAGAGGGCAGGGGACCTACGATCAGCCCCAGCATTTT
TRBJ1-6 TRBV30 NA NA CAWSVNRGLGHYNSPLHF TGTGCCTGGAGTGTAAATAGGGGACTAGGACATTATAATTCACCCCTCCACTTT
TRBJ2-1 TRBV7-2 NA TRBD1 CASSLLQGSYNEQFF TGTGCCAGCAGCTTACTACAGGGGTCCTACAATGAGCAGTTCTTC
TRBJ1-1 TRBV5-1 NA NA CASSLFSYGMNTEAFF TGCGCCAGCAGCTTGTTTAGTTACGGGATGAACACTGAAGCTTTCTTT
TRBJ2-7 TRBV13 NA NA CASSLEGGLEPYEQYF TGTGCCAGCAGCTTAGAGGGGGGGCTAGAACCATACGAGCAGTACTTC
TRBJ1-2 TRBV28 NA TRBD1 CASRRLTGDGYTF TGTGCCAGCAGACGCCTAACAGGGGATGGCTACACCTTC
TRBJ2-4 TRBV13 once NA CASSLEYGREAGNIQYF TGTGCCAGCAGCTTAGAGTACGGACGGGAAGCGGGAAACATTCAGTACTTC
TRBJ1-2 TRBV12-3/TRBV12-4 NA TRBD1 CASSPRTGLGYTF TGTGCCAGCAGCCCACGGACAGGGCTAGGCTACACCTTC
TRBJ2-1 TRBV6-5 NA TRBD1 CASGARTGASEQFF TGTGCCAGCGGGGCGAGGACAGGGGCGAGCGAGCAGTTCTTC
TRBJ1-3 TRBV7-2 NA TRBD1 CASSTRGPSGNTIYF TGTGCCAGCAGCACCAGGGGGCCGTCTGGAAACACCATATATTTT
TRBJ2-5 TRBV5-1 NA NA CASSLGGAAETQYF TGCGCCAGCAGCTTGGGAGGAGCGGCGGAGACCCAGTACTTC
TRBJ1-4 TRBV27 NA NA CASKSRGGWEKLFF TGTGCCAGCAAAAGCAGGGGCGGTTGGGAAAAACTGTTTTTT
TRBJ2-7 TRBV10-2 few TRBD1 CASREGTAYEQYF TGCGCCAGCAGGGAAGGGACAGCATACGAGCAGTACTTC
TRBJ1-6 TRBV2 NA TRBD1 CASSGLGQDNSPLHF TGTGCCAGCAGTGGGTTGGGACAGGATAATTCACCCCTCCACTTT
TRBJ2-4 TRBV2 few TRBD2 CASSLIPASGGALSGAKNIQYF TGTGCCAGCAGCCTAATTCCGGCTAGCGGGGGGGCCTTGAGCGGAGCCAAAAACATTCAGTACTTC
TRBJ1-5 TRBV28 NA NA CASKIGNQPQHF TGTGCCAGCAAAATAGGCAATCAGCCCCAGCATTTT
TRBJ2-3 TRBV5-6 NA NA CASSLEGRRADTQYF TGTGCCAGCAGCTTGGAGGGGCGCAGGGCAGATACGCAGTATTTT
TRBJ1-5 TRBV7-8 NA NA CASSLSRGEPQHF TGTGCCAGCAGCTTATCCAGGGGAGAGCCCCAGCATTTT
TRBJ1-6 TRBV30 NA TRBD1 CAWLPERGPNSPLHF TGTGCCTGGCTTCCTGAGAGGGGGCCAAATTCACCCCTCCACTTT
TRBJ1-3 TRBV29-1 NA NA CSVGGGGTVAGNTIYF TGCAGCGTTGGGGGGGGCGGGACGGTAGCTGGAAACACCATATATTTT
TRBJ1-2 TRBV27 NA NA CASSVSGGLYGYTF TGTGCCAGCAGTGTATCGGGGGGGCTCTATGGCTACACCTTC
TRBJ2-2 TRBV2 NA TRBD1 CASSPGGRTGELFF TGTGCCAGCAGTCCAGGGGGTAGGACCGGGGAGCTGTTTTTT
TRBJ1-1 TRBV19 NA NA CASSIGQGLTEAFF TGTGCCAGTAGTATCGGGCAGGGGCTCACTGAAGCTTTCTTT
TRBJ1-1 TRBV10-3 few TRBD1 CAISEPVPPSGGDGNEAFF TGTGCCATCAGTGAGCCGGTCCCCCCCTCAGGGGGCGACGGAAATGAAGCTTTCTTT
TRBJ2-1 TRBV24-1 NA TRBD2 CATSDPGTRAHEQFF TGTGCCACCAGTGACCCCGGGACTAGGGCCCATGAGCAGTTCTTC
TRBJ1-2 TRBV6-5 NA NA CASSYSGQVYGYTF TGTGCCAGCAGTTACTCGGGGCAGGTCTATGGCTACACCTTC
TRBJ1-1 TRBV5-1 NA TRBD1 CASSFRPGTGMNTEAFF TGCGCCAGCAGCTTCCGTCCCGGGACAGGGATGAACACTGAAGCTTTCTTT
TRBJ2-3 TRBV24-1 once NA CATSDSPLGLRGAGTQYF TGTGCCACCAGTGATTCACCGCTCGGCCTCCGCGGAGCTGGTACGCAGTATTTT
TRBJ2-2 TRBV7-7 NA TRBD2 CASSLVSSSGANTGELFF TGTGCCAGCAGCTTAGTCTCCTCTAGCGGAGCGAACACCGGGGAGCTGTTTTTT
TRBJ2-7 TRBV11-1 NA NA CASSLARTRSYEQYF TGTGCCAGCAGCTTAGCTAGGACAAGATCCTACGAGCAGTACTTC
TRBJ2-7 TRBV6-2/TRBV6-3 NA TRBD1 CASSYRPTGDGYEQYF TGTGCCAGCAGTTACCGACCTACAGGGGATGGCTACGAGCAGTACTTC
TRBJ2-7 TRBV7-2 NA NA CASSSQGLSYEQYF TGTGCCAGCAGCTCCCAGGGGCTCTCCTACGAGCAGTACTTC
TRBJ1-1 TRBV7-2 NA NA CASSLRRGVNTEAFF TGTGCCAGCAGCTTGAGGCGGGGGGTGAACACTGAAGCTTTCTTT
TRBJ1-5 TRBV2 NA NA CASSETTRGNQPQHF TGTGCCAGCAGTGAAACTACGAGAGGCAATCAGCCCCAGCATTTT
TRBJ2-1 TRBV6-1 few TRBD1 CASSEANRGHNEQFF TGTGCCAGCAGTGAAGCCAACAGGGGACACAATGAGCAGTTCTTC
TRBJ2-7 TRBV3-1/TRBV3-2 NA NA CASSQGGGVSYEQYF TGTGCCAGCAGCCAAGGAGGAGGGGTCTCCTACGAGCAGTACTTC
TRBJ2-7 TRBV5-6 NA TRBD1 CASSLGTGVYEQYF TGTGCCAGCAGCTTAGGGACAGGGGTCTACGAGCAGTACTTC
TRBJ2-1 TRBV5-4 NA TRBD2 CASSPVGLAGDNEQFF TGTGCCAGCAGCCCCGTAGGGCTAGCGGGTGACAATGAGCAGTTCTTC
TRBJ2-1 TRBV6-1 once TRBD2 CASSDPSGFSNEQFF TGTGCCAGCAGTGATCCTAGCGGGTTCTCCAATGAGCAGTTCTTC
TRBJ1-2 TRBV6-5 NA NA CASSYGGAGYGYTF TGTGCCAGCAGTTACGGGGGCGCTGGCTATGGCTACACCTTC
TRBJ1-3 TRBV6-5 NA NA CASRNGQISGNTIYF TGTGCCAGCCGAAACGGACAGATCTCTGGAAACACCATATATTTT
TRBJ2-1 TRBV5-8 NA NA CASSLVADGQFF TGTGCCAGCAGCTTGGTAGCTGACGGGCAGTTCTTC
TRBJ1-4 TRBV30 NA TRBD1 CACRIIQGAGEKLFF TGTGCCTGCAGAATTATACAGGGGGCTGGTGAAAAACTGTTTTTT
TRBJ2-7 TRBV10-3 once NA CAISESTTYEQYF TGTGCCATCAGTGAGTCGACTACCTACGAGCAGTACTTC
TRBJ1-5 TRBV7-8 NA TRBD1 CASSSGQLNQPQHF TGTGCCAGCAGCTCGGGACAGCTTAATCAGCCCCAGCATTTT
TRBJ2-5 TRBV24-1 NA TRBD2 CATSDPTLAGASETQYF TGTGCCACCAGTGACCCGACACTAGCGGGGGCCAGTGAGACCCAGTACTTC
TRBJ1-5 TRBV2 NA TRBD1 CASSEARGTGDNQPQHF TGTGCCAGCAGTGAAGCGCGTGGGACAGGGGACAATCAGCCCCAGCATTTT
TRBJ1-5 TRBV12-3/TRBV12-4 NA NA CASSLGDRPQHF TGTGCCAGCAGTTTGGGCGATCGGCCCCAGCATTTT
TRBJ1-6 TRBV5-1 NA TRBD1 CASSLQDRGGSYNSPLHF TGCGCCAGCAGCCTACAGGACAGGGGAGGCTCCTATAATTCACCCCTCCACTTT
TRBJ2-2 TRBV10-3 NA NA CAISVRGGELFF TGTGCCATCAGTGTTCGGGGCGGGGAGCTGTTTTTT
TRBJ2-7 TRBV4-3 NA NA CASSQELGRYEQYF TGCGCCAGCAGCCAAGAACTGGGGAGGTACGAGCAGTACTTC
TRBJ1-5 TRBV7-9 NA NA CASSLATFAGNQPQHF TGTGCCAGCAGCTTAGCAACATTCGCAGGGAATCAGCCCCAGCATTTT